A single sample gave rise to the 3 T cell receptor beta chains below, sequenced in a study of monozygotic twins with inflammatory bowel disease. Each CDR3 protein gets one entry in TCRdb, which reprocessed the 5' RACE reads and gives no DNA. The sample holds approximately 140,000 distinct CDR3 sequences. The sample comprised blood. These receptors originate from a human donor with ulcerative colitis or Crohn's disease, or a healthy co-twin of an affected twin (not recorded which).

CDR3 sequence reads: CASSKGHAISTYEQYF. The J gene is TRBJ2-7, the V gene TRBV19. This CDR3 spans 16 amino acids. The germline V gene has CDR1 LNHDA and CDR2 SQIVND (reference sequence).

J is TRBJ1-5 and V is TRBV19; TCRdb names TRBD1, which stays unverified in the absence of DNA. CDR1 is LNHDA and CDR2 is SQIVND in the germline V gene (reference sequence). The CDR3 extends over 16 amino acids. The CDR3 protein is CASSPTTGRSNQPQHF.

This chain connects TRBV6-1 to TRBJ2-7; the D call from TCRdb, TRBD1, cannot be confirmed without DNA. CDR1 is MNHNS and CDR2 is SASEGT in the germline V gene. The CDR3 covers 13 residues. The chain's CDR3 is CASSQGQPWVQYF.